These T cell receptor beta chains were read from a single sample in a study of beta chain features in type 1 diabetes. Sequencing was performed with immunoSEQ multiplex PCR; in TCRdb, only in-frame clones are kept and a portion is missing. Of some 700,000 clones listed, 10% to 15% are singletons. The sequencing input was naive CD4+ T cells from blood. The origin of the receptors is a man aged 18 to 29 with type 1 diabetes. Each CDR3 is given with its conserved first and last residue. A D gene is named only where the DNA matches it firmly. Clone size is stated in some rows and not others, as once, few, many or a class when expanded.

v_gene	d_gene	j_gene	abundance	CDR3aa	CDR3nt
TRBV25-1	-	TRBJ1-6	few	CASSGQTVKSSYNSPLHF	TGTGCCAGCAGTGGCCAGACAGTTAAGAGCTCCTATAATTCACCCCTCCACTTT
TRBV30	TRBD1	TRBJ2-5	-	CAWRWGSGQQETQYF	TGTGCCTGGAGGTGGGGTTCGGGACAGCAAGAGACCCAGTACTTC
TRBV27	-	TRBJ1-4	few	CASRGGASEKLFF	TGTGCCAGCAGGGGAGGGGCGAGTGAAAAACTGTTTTTT
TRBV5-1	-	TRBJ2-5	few	CASSLDGRERETQYF	TGCGCCAGCAGCTTGGATGGTCGGGAAAGGGAGACCCAGTACTTC
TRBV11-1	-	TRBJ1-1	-	CASSYLIDTEAFF	TGTGCCAGCAGCTACCTCATAGACACTGAAGCTTTCTTT
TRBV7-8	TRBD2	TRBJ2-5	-	CASSLGLAGGPETQYF	TGTGCCAGCAGCTTAGGACTAGCGGGGGGGCCTGAGACCCAGTACTTC
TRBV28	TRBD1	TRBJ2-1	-	CASSSSTGPGGYNEQFF	TGTGCCAGCAGTTCCTCGACAGGGCCAGGGGGCTACAATGAGCAGTTCTTC
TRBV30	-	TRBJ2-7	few	CALSIAYEQYF	TGTGCCTTATCGATAGCCTACGAGCAGTACTTC
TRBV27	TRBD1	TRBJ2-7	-	CASSLGQGAYEQYF	TGTGCCAGCAGTTTAGGACAGGGGGCTTACGAGCAGTACTTC
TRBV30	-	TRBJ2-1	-	CAWTTWVGSYNEQFF	TGTGCCTGGACCACTTGGGTAGGCTCCTACAATGAGCAGTTCTTC
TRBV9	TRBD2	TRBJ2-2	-	CASSVMNGGAENTGELFF	TGTGCCAGCAGCGTAATGAACGGGGGGGCGGAGAACACCGGGGAGCTGTTTTTT
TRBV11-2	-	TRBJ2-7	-	CASSLLEDEQYF	TGTGCCAGCAGCTTACTCGAGGACGAGCAGTACTTC
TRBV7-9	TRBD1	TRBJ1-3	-	CASSPPDRVSGNTIYF	TGTGCCAGCAGCCCCCCCGACAGGGTCTCTGGAAACACCATATATTTT
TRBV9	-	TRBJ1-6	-	CASSVEKGTHNSPLHF	TGTGCCAGCAGCGTAGAGAAGGGCACCCATAATTCACCCCTCCACTTT
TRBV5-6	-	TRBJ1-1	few	CASSHYRVSNTEAFF	TGTGCCAGCAGCCATTACAGGGTTTCGAACACTGAAGCTTTCTTT
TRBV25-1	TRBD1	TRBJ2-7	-	CASSETGTGIHEQYF	TGTGCCAGCAGTGAGACCGGGACAGGGATCCACGAGCAGTACTTC
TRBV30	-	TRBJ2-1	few	CAWSNPPQDFYYNEQFF	TGTGCCTGGAGTAACCCCCCGCAGGACTTCTACTACAATGAGCAGTTCTTC
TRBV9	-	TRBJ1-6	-	CASSVSLGNNSPLHF	TGTGCCAGCAGCGTAAGTCTGGGGAATAATTCACCCCTCCACTTT
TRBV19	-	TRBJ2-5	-	CASSPQGQETQYF	TGTGCCAGTAGTCCACAGGGTCAAGAGACCCAGTACTTC
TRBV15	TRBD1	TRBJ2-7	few	CATSRDKGQLFYEQYF	TGTGCCACCAGCAGAGACAAGGGACAGCTATTCTACGAGCAGTACTTC
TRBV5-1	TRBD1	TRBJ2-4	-	CASRIGQGFDIQYF	TGCGCCAGCAGGATTGGACAGGGCTTCGACATTCAGTACTTC
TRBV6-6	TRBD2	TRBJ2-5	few	CASSYSTGGVETQYF	TGTGCCAGCAGTTACTCGACGGGGGGAGTGGAGACCCAGTACTTC
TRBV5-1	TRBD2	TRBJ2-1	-	CASSSTSESYNEQFF	TGCGCCAGCAGCTCTACTAGCGAATCCTACAATGAGCAGTTCTTC
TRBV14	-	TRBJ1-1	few	CASSHGTPVRRAFF	TGTGCCAGCAGCCATGGGACTCCGGTAAGGAGGGCTTTCTTT
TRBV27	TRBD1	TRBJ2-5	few	CASSLWPGGRQETQYF	TGTGCCAGCAGTTTATGGCCAGGGGGTAGGCAAGAGACCCAGTACTTC
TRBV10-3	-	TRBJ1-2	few	CAISEGPSGYTF	TGTGCCATCAGTGAGGGACCGAGTGGCTACACCTTC